The subject of this entry is one T cell receptor beta chain. Its antigen is undetermined. One end of the junction is discordant with germline, which a read error may explain. The sample contains more than one DNA sequence encoding this CDR3. Germline loops: CDR1 SGHDT, CDR2 YYEEEE. The CDR3 spans 17 residues. This record belongs to a study of cytomegalovirus exposure and HLA in healthy donors. Findings of the study overall: Being productive about 90% or about 30% of the time was typical of most TCR beta V segments in an earlier analysis. Upon later analysis, HLA-associated TCR beta chains proved more clonally expanded than other, equally common chains. Researchers catalogued under 200 TCR beta chains as cytomegalovirus-associated.

With 60 Vbeta and 13 Jbeta primers, the PCR was carried out. The data were produced by immunoSEQ multiplex PCR, yet TCRdb's version contains in-frame clones alone and is incomplete. The sample holds more than 95,000 clones. The TCR originated in a man aged 18 to 30 in good health and CMV-seronegative. The chain has TRBV5-6 and TRBJ1-6, with 7 nucleotides matching TRBD1. The specimen sequenced was PBMCs. CDR3 amino acids: CASSYIIQGHFNSPLHF. CDR3 sequence (DNA): TGTGCTAGCAGCTACATAATACAGGGGCACTTTAATTCACCCCTCCACTTT.